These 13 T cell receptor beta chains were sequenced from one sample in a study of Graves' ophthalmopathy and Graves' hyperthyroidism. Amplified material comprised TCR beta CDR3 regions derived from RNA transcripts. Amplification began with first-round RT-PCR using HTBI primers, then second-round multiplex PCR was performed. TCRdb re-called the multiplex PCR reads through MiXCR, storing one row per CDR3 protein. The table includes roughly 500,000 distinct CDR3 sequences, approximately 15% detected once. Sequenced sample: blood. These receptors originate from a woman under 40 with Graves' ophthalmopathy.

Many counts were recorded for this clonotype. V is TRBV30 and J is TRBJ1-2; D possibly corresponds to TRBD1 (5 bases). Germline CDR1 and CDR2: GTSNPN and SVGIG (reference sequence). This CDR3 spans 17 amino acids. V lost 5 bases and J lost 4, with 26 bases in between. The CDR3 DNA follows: TGTGCCTGGGGTGGGGTTTTATGGGACGGCCACTCCTATGGCTACACCTTC. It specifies CAWGGVLWDGHSYGYTF.

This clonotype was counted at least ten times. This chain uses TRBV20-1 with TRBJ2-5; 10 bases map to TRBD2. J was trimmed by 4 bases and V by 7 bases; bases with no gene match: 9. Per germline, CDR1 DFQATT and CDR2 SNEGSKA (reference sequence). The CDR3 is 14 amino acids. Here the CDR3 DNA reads TGCAGTGGGGGAGCGGGAGGGTCGATAGAGACCCAGTACTTC. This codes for CSGGAGGSIETQYF.

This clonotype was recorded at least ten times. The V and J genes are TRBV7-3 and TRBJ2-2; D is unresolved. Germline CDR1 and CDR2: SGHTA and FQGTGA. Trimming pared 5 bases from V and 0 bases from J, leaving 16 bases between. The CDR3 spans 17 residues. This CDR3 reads CASSEPSVAPNTGELFF. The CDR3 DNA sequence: TGTGCCAGCAGCGAACCCTCTGTAGCCCCGAACACCGGGGAGCTGTTTTTT.

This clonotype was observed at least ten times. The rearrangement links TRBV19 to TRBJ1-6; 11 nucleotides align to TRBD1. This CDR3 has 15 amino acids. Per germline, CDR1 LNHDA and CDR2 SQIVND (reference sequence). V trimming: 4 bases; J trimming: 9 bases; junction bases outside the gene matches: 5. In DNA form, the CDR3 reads TGTGCCAGTAGTACCCGGACAGGGGGCGGTTCACCCCTCCACTTT. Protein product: CASSTRTGGGSPLHF.

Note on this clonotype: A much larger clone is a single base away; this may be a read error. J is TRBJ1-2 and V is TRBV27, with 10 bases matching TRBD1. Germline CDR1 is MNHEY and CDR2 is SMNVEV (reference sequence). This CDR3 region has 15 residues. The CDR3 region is CASSPWTGGTYGYAF. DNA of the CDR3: TGTGCCAGCAGTCCATGGACAGGGGGGACCTATGGCTACGCCTTC.

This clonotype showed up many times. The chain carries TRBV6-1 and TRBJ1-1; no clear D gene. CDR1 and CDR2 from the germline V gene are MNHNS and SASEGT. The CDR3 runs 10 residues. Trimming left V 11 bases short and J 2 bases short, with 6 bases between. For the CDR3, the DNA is TGTGCCGTGGGAAACACTGAAGCTTTCTTT. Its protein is CAVGNTEAFF.

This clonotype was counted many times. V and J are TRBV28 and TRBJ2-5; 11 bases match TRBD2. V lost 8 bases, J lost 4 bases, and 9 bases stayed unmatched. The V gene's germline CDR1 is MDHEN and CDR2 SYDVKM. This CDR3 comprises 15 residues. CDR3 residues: CASAVTSGIRETQYF. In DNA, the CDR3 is TGTGCCAGCGCAGTGACTAGCGGGATTCGAGAGACCCAGTACTTC.

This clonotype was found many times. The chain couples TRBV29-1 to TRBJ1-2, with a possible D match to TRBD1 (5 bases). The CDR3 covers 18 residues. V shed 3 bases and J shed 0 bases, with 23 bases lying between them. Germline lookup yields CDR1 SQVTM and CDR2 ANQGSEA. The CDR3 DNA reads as TGCAGCGTTGACCCCTGGGGCGCTGACAGACGAGCTAACTATGGCTACACCTTC. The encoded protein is CSVDPWGADRRANYGYTF.

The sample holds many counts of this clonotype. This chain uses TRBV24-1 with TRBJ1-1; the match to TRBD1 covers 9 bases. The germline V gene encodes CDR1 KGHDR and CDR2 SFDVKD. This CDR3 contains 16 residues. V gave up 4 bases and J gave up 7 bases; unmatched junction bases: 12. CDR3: CATSDPNRGRSGEAFF. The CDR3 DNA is TGTGCCACCAGTGACCCAAACAGGGGGCGGTCCGGTGAAGCTTTCTTT.

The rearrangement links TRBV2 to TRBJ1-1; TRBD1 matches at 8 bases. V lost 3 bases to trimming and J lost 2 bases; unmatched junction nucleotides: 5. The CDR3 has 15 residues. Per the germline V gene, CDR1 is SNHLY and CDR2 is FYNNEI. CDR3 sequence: CASSEFGQGNTEAFF. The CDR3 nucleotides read TGTGCCAGCAGTGAGTTCGGACAGGGCAACACTGAAGCTTTCTTT.

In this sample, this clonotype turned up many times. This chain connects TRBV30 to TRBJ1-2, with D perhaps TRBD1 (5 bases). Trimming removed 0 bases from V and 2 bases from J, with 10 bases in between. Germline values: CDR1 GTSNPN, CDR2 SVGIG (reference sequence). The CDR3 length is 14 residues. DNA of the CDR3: TGTGCCTGGAGTGTGTTTGGGGCAAACTATGGCTACACCTTC. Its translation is CAWSVFGANYGYTF.

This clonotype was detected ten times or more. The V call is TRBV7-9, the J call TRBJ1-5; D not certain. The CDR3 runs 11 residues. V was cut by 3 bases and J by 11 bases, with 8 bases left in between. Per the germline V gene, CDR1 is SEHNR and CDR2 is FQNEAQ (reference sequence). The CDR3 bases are TGTGCCAGCAGCTTTGGAGAGGCCCAGCATTTT. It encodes CASSFGEAQHF. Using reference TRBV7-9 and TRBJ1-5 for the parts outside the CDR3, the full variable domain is DTGVSQNPRHKITKRGQNVTFRCDPISEHNRLYWYRQTLGQGPEFLTYFQNEAQLEKSRLLSDRFSAERPKGSFSTLEIQRTEQGDSAMYLCASSFGEAQHFGDGTRLSIL.

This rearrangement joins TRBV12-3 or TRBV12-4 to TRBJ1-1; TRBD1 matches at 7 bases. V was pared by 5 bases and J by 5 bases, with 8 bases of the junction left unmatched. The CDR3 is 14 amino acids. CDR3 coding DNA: TGTGCCAGCAGTCAAGACAGGGCAGGGACTGAAGCTTTCTTT. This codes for CASSQDRAGTEAFF.